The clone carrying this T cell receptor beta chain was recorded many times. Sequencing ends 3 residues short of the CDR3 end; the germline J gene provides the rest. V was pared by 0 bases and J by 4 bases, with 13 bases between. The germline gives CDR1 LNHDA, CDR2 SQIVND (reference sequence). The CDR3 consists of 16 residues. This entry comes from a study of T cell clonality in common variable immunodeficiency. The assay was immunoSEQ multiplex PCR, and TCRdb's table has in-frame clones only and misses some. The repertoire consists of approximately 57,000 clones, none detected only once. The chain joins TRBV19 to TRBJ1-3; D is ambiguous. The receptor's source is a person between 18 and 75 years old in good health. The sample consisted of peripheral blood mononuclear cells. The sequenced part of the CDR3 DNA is TGTGCCAGTAGTATAGATGACGGGGAAGACGGAAACACC. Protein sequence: CASSIDDGEDGNT. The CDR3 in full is CASSIDDGEDGNTIYF.